The source of this T cell receptor beta chain is a study of Graves' ophthalmopathy and Graves' hyperthyroidism. This clonotype was observed many times. Using RNA transcripts, the TCR beta CDR3 regions were amplified. The authors performed first-round RT-PCR with HTBI primers and then a second-round multiplex PCR. One entry per CDR3 protein, called by TCRdb with MiXCR from the multiplex PCR reads. The sample carries approximately 480,000 distinct CDR3 sequences, around 14% recorded once. There are 12 residues in the CDR3. The germline V gene encodes CDR1 KGHDR and CDR2 SFDVKD. V was clipped by 9 bases and J by 3 bases, with 11 bases between them.

This TCR came from a woman between 25 and 40 years old with Graves' ophthalmopathy. V and J are TRBV24-1 and TRBJ2-7; no definite D call. The sequenced sample consisted of blood. The CDR3 region is CATQSNSYEQYF. CDR3 DNA: TGTGCCACCCAGTCTAACAGCTACGAGCAGTACTTC.